This T cell receptor beta chain was retrieved from a study of blood T cell repertoires in COVID-19. Study background: Samples came from the United States, Italy and Spain, spanning acute and convalescent COVID-19.

Generated by immunoSEQ multiplex PCR, the TCRdb table keeps only in-frame clones and is missing some. Among some 220,000 clones listed, approximately 80% were seen once. Germline-derived CDR1 and CDR2 are SGHRS and YFSETQ. The CDR3 is 15 amino acids. The V end lost 3 bases, the J end lost 1 base, and 10 bases lay between the germline ends. This sequence was found in a man aged 50-59 years with active or convalescent COVID-19. Input material: peripheral blood. The chain has TRBV5-1 and TRBJ2-2, with no clear D. Here the CDR3 reads CASSSSTRNTGELFF. CDR3 coding DNA: TGCGCCAGCAGCTCATCGACACGGAACACCGGGGAGCTGTTTTTT.